These 18 T cell receptor beta chains were sequenced from one sample in a study of blood T cell repertoires in COVID-19. Assay used: immunoSEQ multiplex PCR; TCRdb lists only in-frame clones, some missing. The sample holds under 300,000 clones, roughly nine tenths seen once. The sequenced sample was peripheral blood. These receptors were collected from a man between 18 and 35 years old with active or convalescent COVID-19.

This rearrangement joins TRBV5-5 to TRBJ2-7, with 8 bases that match TRBD1. Germline V gene sequence: CDR1 SGHKS, CDR2 YYEKEE (reference sequence). The CDR3 is 13 residues long. After removal of 6 bases from V and 3 bases from J, the junction contained 5 bases not matched to a gene. The CDR3: CASTSTGGYEQYF. In DNA, the CDR3 is TGTGCCAGCACTTCCACAGGGGGCTACGAGCAGTACTTC.

This chain links TRBV28 with TRBJ1-6, with unresolved D. Trimming shortened V by 6 bases and J by 7 bases, and 16 bases separated the two germline ends. CDR1 and CDR2 (germline): MDHEN, SYDVKM. The CDR3 is 15 amino acids. The CDR3 sequence is CASSSHVGRNSPLHF. CDR3 in DNA: TGTGCCAGCAGCTCCCACGTAGGCAGGAATTCACCCCTCCACTTT.

The gene calls are TRBV7-2 and TRBJ1-6; 8 bases are a match to TRBD1. CDR3 length equals 15 residues. The germline V gene has CDR1 SGHTA and CDR2 FQGNSA. Trimming removed 5 bases from V and 10 bases from J; junction bases left unmatched: 10. In nucleotides, the CDR3 is TGTGCCAGCAGCATCCGGACAGGGTATAGGTCACCCCTCCACTTT. Translating gives CASSIRTGYRSPLHF.

V usage is TRBV9 and J usage is TRBJ1-6; 7 bases fit TRBD1. Germline values: CDR1 SGDLS, CDR2 YYNGEE. The CDR3 is made up of 12 amino acids. Losses at the gene ends were 5 bases for V and 8 bases for J; bases not matched to a gene: 1. The CDR3 DNA reads as TGTGCCAGCAGTACAGGGGATTCACCCCTCCACTTT. This translates into CASSTGDSPLHF.

This sequence joins TRBV7-6 and TRBJ1-1; 7 bases match TRBD1. CDR1 is SGHVS, CDR2 FNYEAQ, per germline. The CDR3 is 15 amino acids. Trimming at V came to 1 base and at J to 4 bases, leaving 6 bases not matched to a gene. Written as DNA, the CDR3 is TGTGCCAGCAGCTTAGAGACAGGGTGGGCCACTGAAGCTTTCTTT. Translating gives CASSLETGWATEAFF.

The V gene is TRBV5-4, the J gene TRBJ2-3, with 7 bases fitting TRBD1. CDR1 SGHNT and CDR2 YYREEE come from the germline V gene (reference sequence). V dropped 4 bases and J dropped 4; count of bases not matched to a gene: 3. CDR3 length: 13 amino acids. In DNA, the CDR3 is TGTGCCAGCAGCGGTACAGGGGCAGATACGCAGTATTTT. Its protein product is CASSGTGADTQYF.

The V gene is TRBV10-3, the J gene TRBJ1-1; D is ambiguous. CDR3 size: 15 residues. CDR1 and CDR2 from the germline V gene are ENHRY and SYGVKD. With 10 bases removed from V and 1 base from J, the gap between germline ends came to 19 bases. CDR3 residues: CATRSRETENTEAFF. The DNA of the CDR3 is TGTGCCACCCGCTCCCGAGAAACCGAGAACACTGAAGCTTTCTTT.

The chain links TRBV11-2 to TRBJ2-5; 8 bases match TRBD1. From germline, CDR1 is SGHAT and CDR2 FQNNGV. The CDR3 runs 14 residues. Trimming removed 6 bases from V and 5 bases from J; junction bases left unmatched: 8. CDR3 sequence reads: CASRGGDRGETQYF. CDR3 nucleotides: TGTGCCAGCAGGGGGGGAGACAGGGGTGAGACCCAGTACTTC.

The V call is TRBV12-3 or TRBV12-4, the J call TRBJ1-1; D not resolved. The CDR3 runs 12 residues. Deletions cut 6 bases from V and 5 bases from J, with 10 bases between. As DNA, the CDR3 is TGTGCCAGCAGGTGGACGGGGACTGAAGCTTTCTTT. Translated: CASRWTGTEAFF.

The chain is built from TRBV6-5 and TRBJ1-6; TRBD1 matches at 9 bases. This CDR3 spans 13 amino acids. Germline V gene sequence: CDR1 MNHEY, CDR2 SVGAGI. The V segment lost 7 bases and the J segment 10 bases; nucleotides outside the gene matches: 5. This CDR3 reads CASTETGGSPLHF. CDR3 in DNA: TGTGCCAGCACAGAGACAGGGGGGTCACCCCTCCACTTT.

The genes are TRBV9 and TRBJ2-1; D uncertain. This CDR3 is 13 amino acids long. V lost 0 bases, J lost 10 bases, and 11 bases lay in between. Germline V gives CDR1 SGDLS, CDR2 YYNGEE. This CDR3 is CASSVASPKEQFF. DNA of the CDR3: TGTGCCAGCAGCGTAGCGAGCCCCAAAGAGCAGTTCTTC.

The chain links TRBV5-4 to TRBJ2-6; tentatively, D is TRBD2 (6 bases). V lost 4 bases, J lost 0 bases, and 11 bases lay in between. The V gene's germline CDR1 is SGHNT and CDR2 YYREEE (reference sequence). The CDR3 is 16 residues long. In nucleotides, the CDR3 is TGTGCCAGCAGCCCCGGGGGAACCTCTGGGGCCAACGTCCTGACTTTC. Its protein product is CASSPGGTSGANVLTF.

The chain couples TRBV7-2 to TRBJ2-2; D may be TRBD2 (5 bases). The germline V gene has CDR1 SGHTA and CDR2 FQGNSA. The length of the CDR3 is 15 residues. Trimming took off 5 bases at V and 3 bases at J, with 13 bases between the two ends. The CDR3 protein is CASSPTRGDTGELFF. As DNA, the CDR3 is TGTGCCAGCAGCCCTACTCGGGGTGACACCGGGGAGCTGTTTTTT.

The genes are TRBV30 and TRBJ1-6; D is unclear. The CDR3 extends over 14 amino acids. The ends were cut back, 1 base at V and 7 bases at J, with 11 bases in the middle. CDR1 is GTSNPN and CDR2 is SVGIG in the germline V gene (reference sequence). In DNA, the CDR3 is TGTGCCTGGAGTGCCCGGGGAAGGAATTCACCCCTCCACTTT. This sequence encodes CAWSARGRNSPLHF.

This CDR3 is CASSKEGQHF. Written as DNA, the CDR3 is TGTGCCAGCAGCAAAGAGGGGCAACACTTC. The chain uses TRBV21-1 and TRBJ2-5; the D call of TRBD1 is as the table states it, not checked on the DNA. TRBV21-1 is noted as a pseudogene. This CDR3 contains 10 residues.

The V call is TRBV25-1, the J call TRBJ2-2; TRBD2 agrees at 7 bases. Trimming cost V 4 bases and J 0 bases; bases outside gene matches: 5. Germline V CDR1 and CDR2: MGHDK, SYGVNS. The CDR3 sequence is 16 residues long. The CDR3: CASSGQAGANTGELFF. CDR3 nucleotides: TGTGCCAGCAGTGGTCAGGCGGGGGCGAACACCGGGGAGCTGTTTTTT.

This chain links TRBV3-1 (or the pseudogene TRBV3-2) with TRBJ2-5, with 8 bases lining up with TRBD1. CDR1 and CDR2 (germline): LGHDT, YNNKEL (reference sequence). This CDR3 has 14 amino acids. With 5 bases clipped from V and 4 bases from J, the junction kept 6 bases outside the gene matches. CDR3 in amino acids: CASSSRTGLETQYF. CDR3 nucleotides: TGTGCCAGCAGCTCCAGGACAGGGCTAGAGACCCAGTACTTC.

This clone was observed a single time. V gene TRBV5-4 combines with J gene TRBJ2-2; D uncertain. The germline V gene has CDR1 SGHNT and CDR2 YYREEE (reference sequence). CDR3 length equals 15 residues. Trimming removed 7 bases at V and 1 base at J, with 14 bases between. CDR3 sequence: CASSPDPRNTGELFF. CDR3 DNA: TGTGCCAGCTCTCCCGATCCGCGGAACACCGGGGAGCTGTTTTTT.